The rows below give T cell receptor beta chains drawn from one sample of a study of T cell changes during pregnancy in multiple sclerosis. Measured with immunoSEQ multiplex PCR; TCRdb has only the in-frame clones, and not every one. The profile covers about 59,000 clones, with roughly 94% appearing a single time and about 2.6% taken by the ten largest. Here the sequenced sample was CD8+ T cells from peripheral blood mononuclear cells, taken after pregnancy. These receptors all come from a female donor with multiple sclerosis, enrolled in a pregnancy study. CDR3s include the opening cysteine and the closing phenylalanine or tryptophan. The order of the fields is CDR3 protein, CDR3 DNA, J gene, clone size, V gene, D gene. A D gene is named only where the DNA matches it firmly. Only some rows state a clone size, as once, few, many or a class for expanded clones.

CATSRDYGVQFF	TGTGCCACCAGCAGAGATTACGGGGTGCAGTTCTTC	TRBJ2-1	.	TRBV15	.
CAWSGTADTEAFF	TGTGCCTGGAGCGGGACAGCGGACACTGAAGCTTTCTTT	TRBJ1-1	few	TRBV30	TRBD1
CASSHTSGSGNEQFF	TGCGCCAGCAGCCACACTAGCGGGAGTGGGAATGAGCAGTTCTTC	TRBJ2-1	.	TRBV4-1	TRBD2
CAWSRGTGLDEQYF	TGTGCCTGGAGTAGGGGGACAGGGCTTGACGAGCAGTACTTC	TRBJ2-7	.	TRBV30	TRBD1
CASSQGGQSFWNQPQHF	TGTGCCAGCAGCCAAGGGGGACAGTCTTTCTGGAATCAGCCCCAGCATTTT	TRBJ1-5	.	TRBV7-2	TRBD1
CASSHHRGQNEQFF	TGCGCCAGCAGCCATCACAGGGGGCAAAATGAGCAGTTCTTC	TRBJ2-1	.	TRBV4-1	TRBD1
CASSLVVASGYNEQFF	TGTGCCAGCAGCTTGGTGGTGGCTAGCGGGTACAATGAGCAGTTCTTC	TRBJ2-1	.	TRBV5-4	TRBD2
CASSQGQGTSYEQYF	TGCGCCAGCAGCCAAGGACAGGGGACCTCCTACGAGCAGTACTTC	TRBJ2-7	.	TRBV4-3	TRBD1
CASSLGTGPVNEKLFF	TGTGCCAGCAGTCTCGGGACAGGGCCCGTAAATGAAAAACTGTTTTTT	TRBJ1-4	.	TRBV28	TRBD1
CAWSPFGTGIYEQYF	TGTGCCTGGAGTCCCTTCGGGACAGGTATTTACGAGCAGTACTTC	TRBJ2-7	.	TRBV30	TRBD1
CASSFRTGDIEQFF	TGTGCCAGCAGCTTCAGGACAGGGGATATTGAGCAGTTCTTC	TRBJ2-1	.	TRBV11-3	TRBD1
CSVEGLAGNYEQYF	TGCAGCGTTGAAGGACTAGCGGGTAACTACGAGCAGTACTTC	TRBJ2-7	.	TRBV29-1	TRBD2
CASGSVDSSNEKLFF	TGTGCTAGCGGCTCCGTGGACAGCTCTAATGAAAAACTGTTTTTT	TRBJ1-4	.	TRBV12-5	.